These 14 T cell receptor beta chains share one sample of origin, sequenced in a study of beta chain features in type 1 diabetes. What was sequenced were expressed TCRB transcripts, since all of the isolated RNA had been reverse transcribed. Produced via immunoSEQ multiplex PCR; TCRdb's table is partial and in-frame only. Here the sample spans about 250,000 clones, around 14% being singletons. The sequenced sample consisted of naive CD4+ T cells from blood. Source of these receptors: a woman aged 40 to 50 in good health.

This chain links TRBV7-9 with TRBJ2-7, with 8 positions matching TRBD2. This CDR3 spans 15 amino acids. J lost 3 bases, V lost 3 bases, and 7 bases had no gene match. The germline V gene has CDR1 SEHNR and CDR2 FQNEAQ (reference sequence). The CDR3 protein is CASSFSSGTVYEQYF. The CDR3 nucleotides are TGTGCCAGCAGCTTTAGTAGCGGGACCGTCTACGAGCAGTACTTC.

The rearrangement joins TRBV11-2 to TRBJ2-5; 12 bases align to TRBD1. Germline CDR1 and CDR2: SGHAT and FQNNGV. The CDR3 contains 14 residues. J gave up 7 bases and V 5 bases, and 5 bases lay outside the gene matches. The CDR3 sequence is CASSQGTGGWTQYF. The CDR3 DNA sequence: TGTGCCAGCAGCCAAGGGACAGGGGGCTGGACCCAGTACTTC.

There are a few counts of this clone. The chain couples TRBV6-1 to TRBJ1-1; D call uncertain. This CDR3 region has 14 residues. The V end lost 6 bases, the J end lost 0 bases, and 11 bases lay between the germline ends. CDR1 is MNHNS, CDR2 SASEGT, per germline. CDR3 sequence reads: CASSPRGLNTEAFF. The CDR3 coding sequence is TGTGCCAGCAGCCCGAGAGGGTTGAACACTGAAGCTTTCTTT.

The chain carries TRBV7-9 and TRBJ1-1; 8 nucleotides match TRBD1. V lost 5 bases to trimming and J lost 1 base; unmatched junction nucleotides: 9. Germline loops: CDR1 SEHNR, CDR2 FQNEAQ (reference sequence). This CDR3 is 16 amino acids long. This CDR3 is CASSPGQGRGNTEAFF. In nucleotides, the CDR3 is TGTGCCAGCAGCCCCGGACAGGGAAGGGGGAACACTGAAGCTTTCTTT.

This clone has just a few counts. The rearrangement uses TRBV5-6 and TRBJ2-7; 9 bases agree with TRBD1. Germline CDR1 and CDR2: SGHDT and YYEEEE. The CDR3 sequence is 14 residues long. V trimming: 4 bases; J trimming: 2 bases; junction bases outside the gene matches: 4. CDR3 residues: CASSPTGGTYEQYF. The CDR3 region has the DNA TGTGCCAGCAGCCCCACAGGGGGCACCTACGAGCAGTACTTC.

Only a few counts were recorded for this clone. V gene TRBV5-4 combines with J gene TRBJ1-5; D is undetermined. Trimming stripped 4 bases from V and 5 bases from J, with 10 bases between. The CDR3 covers 13 residues. Germline V gene sequence: CDR1 SGHNT, CDR2 YYREEE (reference sequence). The CDR3 reads CASSPGYDQPQHF. The CDR3 bases are TGTGCCAGCAGCCCAGGATACGATCAGCCCCAGCATTTT.

The chain carries TRBV29-1 and TRBJ2-5; D is unresolved. Germline values: CDR1 SQVTM, CDR2 ANQGSEA. Trimming stripped 3 bases from V and 2 bases from J, with 10 bases between. This CDR3 spans 13 amino acids. The CDR3 nucleotides are TGCAGCGTTGACCGCCGGTTACAAGAGACCCAGTACTTC. It encodes CSVDRRLQETQYF.

The table lists this clone with a few counts. J is TRBJ2-7 and V is TRBV18; TRBD2 might be the D (6 bases). The germline V gene has CDR1 KGHSH and CDR2 LQKENI. This CDR3 region has 13 residues. Trimming took 2 bases from V and 2 from J, leaving 7 bases between them. The CDR3 DNA reads TGTGCCAGCTCACCAGGGGGGACCTACGAGCAGTACTTC. It translates to CASSPGGTYEQYF.

This clone appeared a few times. This chain connects TRBV2 to TRBJ2-3, with D perhaps TRBD2 (6 bases). This CDR3 has 14 amino acids. Trimming took off 3 bases at V and 2 bases at J, with 9 bases between the two ends. In germline, CDR1 is SNHLY, CDR2 FYNNEI. CDR3 sequence reads: CASSEVAVTDTQYF. The CDR3 nucleotides read TGTGCCAGCAGTGAGGTAGCGGTCACAGATACGCAGTATTTT.

The rearrangement uses TRBV11-2 and TRBJ1-2; 7 bases are a match to TRBD1. Germline V lookup: CDR1 SGHAT, CDR2 FQNNGV. V trimming: 1 base; J trimming: 5 bases; junction bases outside the gene matches: 1. The CDR3 totals 13 residues. The CDR3 nucleotides are TGTGCCAGCAGCTTAGGGGACAGATATGGCTACACCTTC. This sequence encodes CASSLGDRYGYTF.

V and J are TRBV18 and TRBJ2-5, with D tentatively TRBD2 (6 bases). Germline CDR1 KGHSH, CDR2 LQKENI. The CDR3 is 14 amino acids. V was trimmed by 2 bases and J by 5 bases, leaving 12 bases between them. Written as DNA, the CDR3 is TGTGCCAGCTCACCAATGGAGGGCGATGAGACCCAGTACTTC. Protein sequence: CASSPMEGDETQYF.

The chain carries TRBV5-1 and TRBJ1-1; D might be TRBD1 (5 bases). The germline V gene has CDR1 SGHRS and CDR2 YFSETQ. V was shortened by 1 base and J by 4 bases, with 5 bases between the two germline ends. The CDR3 runs 12 residues. Here the CDR3 reads CASSLQGTEAFF. CDR3 bases: TGCGCCAGCAGCTTGCAGGGCACTGAAGCTTTCTTT. The whole variable domain, filled in from reference TRBV5-1 and TRBJ1-1, reads KAGVTQTPRYLIKTRGQQVTLSCSPISGHRSVSWYQQTPGQGLQFLFEYFSETQRNKGNFPGRFSGRQFSNSRSEMNVSTLELGDSALYLCASSLQGTEAFFGQGTRLTVV.

This clone was seen only a few times. This rearrangement joins TRBV19 to TRBJ2-1; 12 positions match TRBD2. The germline V gene has CDR1 LNHDA and CDR2 SQIVND (reference sequence). The CDR3 sequence is 14 residues long. V shed 9 bases, J shed 3 bases, and the junction held 3 bases outside the gene matches. For the CDR3, the DNA is TGTGCCAGCGGACTAGCGGGGAGCTACAATGAGCAGTTCTTC. Its translation: CASGLAGSYNEQFF.

V usage is TRBV5-1 and J usage is TRBJ2-6; a possible D gene is TRBD1 (5 bases). Germline CDR1 reads SGHRS; CDR2 reads YFSETQ. The CDR3 consists of 15 residues. V shed 3 bases and J shed 4 bases, with 11 bases lying between them. In DNA, the CDR3 is TGCGCCAGCAGCTCAGGGTCCCCGGGGGCCAACGTCCTGACTTTC. It specifies CASSSGSPGANVLTF.